Sequencing of this T cell receptor beta chain was carried out in a study of blood T cell repertoires in COVID-19. Study in general: Sources were T cells, B-cell-depleted T cells, or PBMCs; the material itself was cDNA or gDNA.

The germline V gene encodes CDR1 SGHDT and CDR2 YYEEEE. This CDR3 is 15 amino acids long. V trimming: 4 bases; J trimming: 6 bases; junction bases outside the gene matches: 6. Cohort allocation depended upon clinical history that participants reported. Sequenced by immunoSEQ multiplex PCR; TCRdb stores in-frame clones only, minus some. The table records hundreds of thousands of clones, approximately 85% of them present only once. The material sequenced was PBMCs or T cells enriched from blood (not recorded which). The rearrangement links TRBV5-6 to TRBJ1-6; 8 positions agree with TRBD1. The sequence was collected from a woman in her forties or fifties who had recovered from COVID-19. CDR3 residues: CASSGNRGSNSPLHF. The CDR3 DNA is TGTGCCAGCAGCGGGAACAGGGGGAGTAATTCACCCCTCCACTTT. Together with reference TRBV5-6 and TRBJ1-6, the CDR3 gives the full variable domain: DAGVTQSPTHLIKTRGQQVTLRCSPKSGHDTVSWYQQALGQGPQFIFQYYEEEERQRGNFPDRFSGHQFPNYSSELNVNALLLGDSALYLCASSGNRGSNSPLHFGNGTRLTVT.